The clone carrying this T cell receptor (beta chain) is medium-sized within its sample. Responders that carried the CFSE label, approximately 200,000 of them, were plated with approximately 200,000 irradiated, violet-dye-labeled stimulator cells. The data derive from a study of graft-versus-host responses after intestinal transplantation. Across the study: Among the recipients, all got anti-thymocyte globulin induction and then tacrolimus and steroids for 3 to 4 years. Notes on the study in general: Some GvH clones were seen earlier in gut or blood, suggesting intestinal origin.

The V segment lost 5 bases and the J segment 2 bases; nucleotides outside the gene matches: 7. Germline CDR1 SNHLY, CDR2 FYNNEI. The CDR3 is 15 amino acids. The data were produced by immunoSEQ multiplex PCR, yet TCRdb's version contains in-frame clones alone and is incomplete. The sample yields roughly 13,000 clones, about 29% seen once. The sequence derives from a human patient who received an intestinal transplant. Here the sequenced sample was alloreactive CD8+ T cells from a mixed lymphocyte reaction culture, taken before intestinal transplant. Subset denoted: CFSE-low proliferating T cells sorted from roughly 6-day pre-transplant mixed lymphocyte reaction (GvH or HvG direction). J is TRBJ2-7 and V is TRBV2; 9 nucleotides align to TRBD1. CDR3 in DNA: TGTGCCAGCAGTCCTGAGGACAGGGGTGCCTACGAGCAGTACTTC. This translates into CASSPEDRGAYEQYF.